Following are 25 T cell receptor beta chains from one sample sequenced in a study of CD8 T cells in Susac syndrome. The authors reverse transcribed about 0.5 to 1 ug RNA with random hexamers. Using its own MiXCR run on the immunoSEQ multiplex PCR reads, TCRdb lists one record per CDR3 protein. In the table there are 150,000 to 200,000 distinct CDR3 sequences, 90% to 95% of which are singletons. The sample consisted of CD4+ T cells from PBMCs. These receptors all come from a human donor with Susac syndrome.

V is TRBV6-1 and J is TRBJ1-5, with D unclear. This CDR3 has 14 amino acids. The germline CDR1 and CDR2 sequences are MNHNS and SASEGT. Trimming shortened V by 1 base and J by 6 bases, and 10 bases separated the two germline ends. The CDR3 loop is CASSEVSGSQPQHF. As DNA, the CDR3 is TGTGCCAGCAGTGAAGTGTCGGGTAGTCAGCCCCAGCATTTT.

The rearrangement links TRBV20-1 to TRBJ1-2; D gene unclear. Trimming took 3 bases from V and 7 from J, leaving 6 bases between them. Per germline, CDR1 DFQATT and CDR2 SNEGSKA (reference sequence). The CDR3 extends over 10 amino acids. CDR3 sequence: CSASVFGYTF. CDR3 sequence (DNA): TGCAGTGCTAGCGTGTTTGGCTACACCTTC.

This chain connects TRBV20-1 to TRBJ1-5; D call uncertain. The CDR3 has 17 residues. The germline V and J ends were trimmed by 3 bases and 0 bases, with 18 bases remaining between them. Germline loops: CDR1 DFQATT, CDR2 SNEGSKA (reference sequence). The CDR3 is CSARAPAGRDSNQPQHF. The CDR3 nucleotides read TGCAGTGCTAGGGCTCCGGCTGGGCGTGATAGCAATCAGCCCCAGCATTTT.

The gene calls are TRBV4-1 and TRBJ1-4, with TRBD1 as a possible D gene (6 bases). This CDR3 contains 16 residues. Germline loops: CDR1 MGHRA, CDR2 YSYEKL. Trimming took 0 bases from V and 3 from J, leaving 11 bases between them. The CDR3 loop is CASSQEENRANEKLFF. The CDR3 bases are TGCGCCAGCAGCCAAGAAGAGAACAGGGCTAATGAAAAACTGTTTTTT.

This clonotype was recorded only once. This chain connects TRBV3-1 to TRBJ1-1; D may be TRBD1 (6 bases). CDR1 and CDR2 (germline): LGHDT, YNNKEL (reference sequence). The CDR3 totals 20 residues. Trimming removed 3 bases from V and 4 bases from J, with 30 bases in between. The CDR3 sequence is CASSHYPPGHLPIRGTEAFF. CDR3 nucleotide sequence: TGTGCCAGCAGCCATTACCCACCGGGACACCTCCCTATAAGGGGCACTGAAGCTTTCTTT.

The chain recombines TRBV29-1 with TRBJ2-7, with D hard to call. CDR1 and CDR2 from the germline V gene are SQVTM and ANQGSEA. Trimming stripped 6 bases from V and 4 bases from J, with 16 bases between. This CDR3 has 13 amino acids. The CDR3 reads CSVQASTLYEQYF. The CDR3 region has the DNA TGCAGCGTCCAGGCGTCCACTTTATACGAGCAGTACTTC.

A single count supports this clonotype. V gene TRBV19 combines with J gene TRBJ2-1, with 10 bases lining up with TRBD1. The CDR3 loop spans 15 amino acids. In germline, CDR1 is LNHDA, CDR2 SQIVND (reference sequence). Germline trimming cut 9 bases from V and 6 bases from J; bases unmatched to any gene: 11. The CDR3: CASRDRGLVANEQFF. DNA for the CDR3: TGTGCCAGCAGGGACAGGGGTTTGGTTGCCAATGAGCAGTTCTTC.

The chain links TRBV12-3 or TRBV12-4 to TRBJ2-1; 7 bases are a match to TRBD2. The CDR3 contains 13 residues. J gave up 9 bases and V 7 bases, and 9 bases lay outside the gene matches. As DNA, the CDR3 is TGTGCCAGCACGCCGACCTTAGCGGGTGAGCAGTTCTTC. As protein: CASTPTLAGEQFF.

The chain couples TRBV29-1 to TRBJ2-5, with TRBD2 matching over 7 bases. V shed 6 bases, J shed 2 bases, and the junction held 6 bases outside the gene matches. The germline CDR1 and CDR2 sequences are SQVTM and ANQGSEA. The CDR3 has 13 amino acids. The chain's CDR3 is CSVIGGVQETQYF. CDR3 nucleotide sequence: TGCAGCGTAATTGGGGGGGTACAAGAGACCCAGTACTTC.

The V call is TRBV5-6, the J call TRBJ2-1; 11 bases agree with TRBD2. CDR1 is SGHDT and CDR2 is YYEEEE in the germline V gene. The CDR3 totals 16 residues. J was trimmed by 5 bases and V by 0 bases; bases with no gene match: 4. CDR3 residues: CASSLGLAGKDNEQFF. CDR3 nucleotide sequence: TGTGCCAGCAGCTTGGGACTAGCGGGGAAAGACAATGAGCAGTTCTTC.

Only one count was recorded for this clonotype. The chain couples TRBV6-2 or TRBV6-3 to TRBJ2-7; D might be TRBD1 (5 bases). V lost 6 bases, J lost 2 bases, and 14 bases lay in between. The CDR3 covers 14 residues. CDR1 and CDR2 from the germline V gene are MNHEY and SVGEGT. The CDR3 loop reads CASSNAPRAYEQYF. CDR3 bases: TGTGCCAGCAGCAACGCCCCCAGGGCCTACGAGCAGTACTTC.

This rearrangement joins TRBV6-2 or TRBV6-3 to TRBJ1-5; D perhaps matches TRBD1 (6 bases). Trimming left V 6 bases short and J 6 bases short, with 15 bases between. Germline V gene data show CDR1 as MNHEY and CDR2 as SVGEGT. The CDR3 runs to 14 residues. Here the CDR3 DNA reads TGTGCCAGCAGCGCGATGACAGGAGTTCAGCCCCAGCATTTT. Amino acids: CASSAMTGVQPQHF.

This clonotype has more than one count but fewer than ten. One end of the junction varies from germline; a read error may be responsible. The gene calls are TRBV27 and TRBJ1-5; maybe TRBD1 (6 bases). The CDR3 has 14 amino acids. CDR1 and CDR2 from the germline V gene are MNHEY and SMNVEV (reference sequence). In DNA, the CDR3 is TGTGCCAGCAGTTCACGCATCAGGGGTCAGCCTCAGCATTTT. Translating gives CASSSRIRGQPQHF.

The chain links TRBV5-4 to TRBJ2-1; 8 bases map to TRBD2. CDR1 is SGHNT and CDR2 is YYREEE in the germline V gene (reference sequence). CDR3 length: 15 amino acids. V gave up 4 bases and J gave up 5 bases; unmatched junction bases: 8. The chain's CDR3 is CASSQPLAGNNEQFF. CDR3 bases: TGTGCCAGCAGCCAGCCCTTAGCGGGGAACAATGAGCAGTTCTTC.

This clonotype showed up just once. V usage is TRBV25-1 and J usage is TRBJ2-7; D is possibly TRBD1 or TRBD2 (6 bases each). Between the trimmed V and J ends, which lost 3 bases and 6 bases, there was a span of 12 bases. This CDR3 comprises 13 residues. Looked up from germline, CDR1 is MGHDK and CDR2 is SYGVNS. This CDR3 is CASSDWRDTEQYF. The CDR3, as DNA: TGTGCCAGCAGTGACTGGCGGGACACCGAGCAGTACTTC.

The V gene is TRBV27, the J gene TRBJ1-2; TRBD1 aligns across 8 bases. The CDR3 has 14 residues. Germline CDR1 reads MNHEY; CDR2 reads SMNVEV (reference sequence). V trimming: 5 bases; J trimming: 8 bases; junction bases outside the gene matches: 10. This CDR3 is CASSLTRQGLGYTF. The CDR3 nucleotides are TGTGCCAGCAGTCTCACCCGACAGGGGCTAGGCTACACCTTC.

The V call is TRBV21-1, the J call TRBJ2-2. TRBV21-1 is flagged as a pseudogene. The CDR3 is 14 amino acids. CDR3 sequence: CASSKGSPTGELFF. CDR3 coding DNA: TGTGCCAGCAGCAAAGGCTCTCCGACCGGGGAGCTGTTTTTT.

The genes are TRBV5-1 and TRBJ1-1; D not resolved. The CDR3 loop spans 13 amino acids. The ends were cut back, 4 bases at V and 5 bases at J, with 12 bases in the middle. Per the germline V gene, CDR1 is SGHRS and CDR2 is YFSETQ. CDR3 DNA: TGCGCCAGCAGCCCCCAGGTAGGGACTGAAGCTTTCTTT. Translating gives CASSPQVGTEAFF. Looking up the rest from reference TRBV5-1 and TRBJ1-1 gives the full variable domain: KAGVTQTPRYLIKTRGQQVTLSCSPISGHRSVSWYQQTPGQGLQFLFEYFSETQRNKGNFPGRFSGRQFSNSRSEMNVSTLELGDSALYLCASSPQVGTEAFFGQGTRLTVV.

The V gene is TRBV5-6, the J gene TRBJ1-1; D is undetermined. Germline lookup yields CDR1 SGHDT and CDR2 YYEEEE. V shed 1 base and J shed 4 bases, with 17 bases lying between them. The CDR3 extends over 16 amino acids. As DNA, the CDR3 is TGTGCCAGCAGCTTGTTCCGAGTTTCGGGCGTCACTGAAGCTTTCTTT. Translation: CASSLFRVSGVTEAFF.

The gene calls are TRBV18 and TRBJ2-1, with 10 bases fitting TRBD1. Trimming at V came to 4 bases and at J to 5 bases, leaving 2 bases not matched to a gene. The CDR3 totals 14 residues. CDR1 KGHSH and CDR2 LQKENI come from the germline V gene. The CDR3 sequence is CASSRGTGDNEQFF. CDR3 nucleotides: TGTGCCAGCTCACGGGGGACAGGGGACAATGAGCAGTTCTTC.

The chain employs TRBV27 and TRBJ2-5; D not resolved. V lost 3 bases, J lost 5 bases, and 10 bases lay in between. Germline V lookup: CDR1 MNHEY, CDR2 SMNVEV (reference sequence). This CDR3 spans 13 amino acids. CDR3 region: CASSFQIGETQYF. DNA of the CDR3: TGTGCCAGCAGTTTTCAGATAGGGGAGACCCAGTACTTC.

The V gene is TRBV30, the J gene TRBJ2-3, with 9 bases identical to TRBD1. CDR1 is GTSNPN, CDR2 SVGIG, per germline (reference sequence). The CDR3 totals 14 residues. J gave up 0 bases and V 5 bases, and 3 bases lay outside the gene matches. The CDR3 is CAWGTGPSTDTQYF. In DNA, the CDR3 is TGTGCCTGGGGGACAGGGCCTAGCACAGATACGCAGTATTTT.

The chain combines TRBV30 with TRBJ1-6; 7 bases are shared with TRBD1. The CDR3 has 15 residues. Germline CDR1 reads GTSNPN; CDR2 reads SVGIG (reference sequence). Losses at the gene ends were 5 bases for V and 10 bases for J; bases not matched to a gene: 14. The CDR3 DNA is TGTGCCTGGGGTCGCCTTCAGGGGGGAACCTCACCCCTCCACTTT. This sequence encodes CAWGRLQGGTSPLHF.

This rearrangement joins TRBV20-1 to TRBJ2-5; 9 bases are a match to TRBD2. The V segment lost 1 base and the J segment 7 bases; nucleotides outside the gene matches: 7. Germline loops: CDR1 DFQATT, CDR2 SNEGSKA (reference sequence). The CDR3 runs 14 residues. The CDR3 DNA reads TGCAGTGCTAGAGTAGCGGGGGCGACCACGACCCAGTACTTC. Its protein product is CSARVAGATTTQYF.

The chain combines TRBV12-3 or TRBV12-4 with TRBJ1-1; a possible D gene is TRBD1 (6 bases). The CDR3 totals 13 residues. The V and J ends lost 5 bases and 11 bases respectively, with 18 bases between them. CDR3 nucleotide sequence: TGTGCCAGCAGTCGGGGACCAGGGGTCATGGCTTTCTTT. Protein product: CASSRGPGVMAFF.